This TCR beta chain was sequenced in a study of OX40 agonist ivuxolimab in advanced cancers. As for the study in general: The patients got ivuxolimab, which is an agonistic anti-OX40 (CD134) antibody. Cohort: 65% to 90% men, mean age approximately 64, aged about 20 to 85.

Systemic immunosuppression or autoimmune disease history was grounds to exclude patients. The CDR3 totals 12 residues. V dropped 1 base and J dropped 10 bases, with 8 bases sitting between them. Germline V CDR1 and CDR2: SGHNT, YYREEE (reference sequence). Sequencing used immunoSEQ multiplex PCR; TCRdb keeps in-frame clones, though not all of them. The repertoire consists of roughly 70,000 clones, with 85% occurring once and the leading ten covering approximately 0.78%. This sequence originates from an adult with an advanced solid tumor such as melanoma, head and neck, liver or kidney cancer. The chain combines TRBV5-4 with TRBJ1-4; D is undetermined. The material was CD4+ or CD8+ T cells sorted from blood, obtained in a trial of the OX40 agonist ivuxolimab. The CDR3 region is CASSLPAGKLFF. CDR3 DNA sequence: TGTGCCAGCAGCTTGCCGGCTGGAAAACTGTTTTTT.